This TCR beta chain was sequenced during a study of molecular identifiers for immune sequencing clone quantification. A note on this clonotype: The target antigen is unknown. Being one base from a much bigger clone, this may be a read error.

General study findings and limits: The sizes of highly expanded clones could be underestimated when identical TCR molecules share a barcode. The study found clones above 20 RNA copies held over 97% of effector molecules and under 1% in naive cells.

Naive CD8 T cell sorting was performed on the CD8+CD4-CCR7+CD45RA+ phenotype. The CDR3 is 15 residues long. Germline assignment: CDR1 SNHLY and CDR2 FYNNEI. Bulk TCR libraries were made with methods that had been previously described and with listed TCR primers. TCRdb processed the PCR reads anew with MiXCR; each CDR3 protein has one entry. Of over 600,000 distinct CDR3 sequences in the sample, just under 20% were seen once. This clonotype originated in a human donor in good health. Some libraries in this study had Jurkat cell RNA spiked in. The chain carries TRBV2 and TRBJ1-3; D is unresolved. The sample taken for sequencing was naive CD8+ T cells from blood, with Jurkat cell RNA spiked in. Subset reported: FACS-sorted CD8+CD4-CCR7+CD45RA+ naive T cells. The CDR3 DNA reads TGTGCCAGCAGTGATTACACCTTCTCTGGAAACACCATATGTTTT. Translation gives CASSDYTFSGNTICF.